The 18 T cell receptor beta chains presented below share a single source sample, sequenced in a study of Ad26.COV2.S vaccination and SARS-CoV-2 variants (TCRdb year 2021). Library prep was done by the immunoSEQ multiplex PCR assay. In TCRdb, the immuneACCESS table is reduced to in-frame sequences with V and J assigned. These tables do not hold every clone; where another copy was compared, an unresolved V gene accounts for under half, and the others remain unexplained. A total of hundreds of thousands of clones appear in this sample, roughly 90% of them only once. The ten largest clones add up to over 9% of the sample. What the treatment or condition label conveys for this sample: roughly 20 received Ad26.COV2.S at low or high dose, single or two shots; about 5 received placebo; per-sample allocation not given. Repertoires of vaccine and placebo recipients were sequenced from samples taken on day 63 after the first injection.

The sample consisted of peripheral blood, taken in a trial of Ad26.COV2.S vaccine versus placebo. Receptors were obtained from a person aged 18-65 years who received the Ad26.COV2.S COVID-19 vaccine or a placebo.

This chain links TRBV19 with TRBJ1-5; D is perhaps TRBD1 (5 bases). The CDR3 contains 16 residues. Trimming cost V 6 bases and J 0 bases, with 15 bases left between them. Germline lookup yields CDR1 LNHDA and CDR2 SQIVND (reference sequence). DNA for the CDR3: TGTGCCAGTAGGGACCCTTGGGGGGTTAGCAATCAGCCCCAGCATTTT. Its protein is CASRDPWGVSNQPQHF.

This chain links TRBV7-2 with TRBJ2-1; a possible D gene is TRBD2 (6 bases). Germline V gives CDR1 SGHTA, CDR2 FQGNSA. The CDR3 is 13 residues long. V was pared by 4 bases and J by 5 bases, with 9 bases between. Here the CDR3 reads CASSSGTHNEQFF. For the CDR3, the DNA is TGTGCCAGCAGCTCCGGGACTCACAATGAGCAGTTCTTC. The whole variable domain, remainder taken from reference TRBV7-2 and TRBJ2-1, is GAGVSQSPSNKVTEKGKDVELRCDPISGHTALYWYRQSLGQGLEFLIYFQGNSAPDKSGLPSDRFSAERTGGSVSTLTIQRTQQEDSAVYLCASSSGTHNEQFFGPGTRLTVL.

The CDR3 DNA sequence: TGTGCCAGCAGTGAACAGCGCACCGGGGAGCTGTTTTTT. Translation: CASSEQRTGELFF. The rearrangement links TRBV27 to TRBJ2-2; D not resolved. The CDR3 contains 13 residues. CDR1 and CDR2 from the germline V gene are MNHEY and SMNVEV (reference sequence). V lost 5 bases and J 4 bases, leaving 8 bases between the germline ends.

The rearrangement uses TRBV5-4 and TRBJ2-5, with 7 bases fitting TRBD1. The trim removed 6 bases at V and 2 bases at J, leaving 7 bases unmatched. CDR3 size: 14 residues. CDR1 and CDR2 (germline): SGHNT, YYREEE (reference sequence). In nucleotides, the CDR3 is TGTGCCAGCACTAAGACAGGGTTGCAAGAGACCCAGTACTTC. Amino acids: CASTKTGLQETQYF.

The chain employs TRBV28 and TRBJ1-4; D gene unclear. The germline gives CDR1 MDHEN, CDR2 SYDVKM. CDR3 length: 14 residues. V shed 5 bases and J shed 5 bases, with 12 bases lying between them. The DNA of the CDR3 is TGTGCCAGCAGTACCCCGGACGTAAATGAAAAACTGTTTTTT. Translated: CASSTPDVNEKLFF. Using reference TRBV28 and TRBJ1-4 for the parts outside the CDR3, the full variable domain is DVKVTQSSRYLVKRTGEKVFLECVQDMDHENMFWYRQDPGLGLRLIYFSYDVKMKEKGDIPEGYSVSREKKERFSLILESASTNQTSMYLCASSTPDVNEKLFFGSGTQLSVL.

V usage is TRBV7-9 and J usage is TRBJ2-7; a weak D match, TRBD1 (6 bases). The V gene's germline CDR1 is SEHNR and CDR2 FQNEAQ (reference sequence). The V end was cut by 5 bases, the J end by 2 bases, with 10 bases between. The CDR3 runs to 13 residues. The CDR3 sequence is CASSTGTPYEQYF. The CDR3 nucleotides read TGTGCCAGCAGCACCGGGACACCCTACGAGCAGTACTTC.

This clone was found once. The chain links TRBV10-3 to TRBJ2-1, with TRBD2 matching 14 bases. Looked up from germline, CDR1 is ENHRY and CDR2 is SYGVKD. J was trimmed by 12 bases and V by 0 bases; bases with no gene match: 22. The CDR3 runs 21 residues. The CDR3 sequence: CAISESILGWTSGRRGPGQFF. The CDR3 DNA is TGTGCCATCAGTGAGTCGATCTTAGGTTGGACTAGCGGGAGGAGGGGCCCTGGGCAGTTCTTC.

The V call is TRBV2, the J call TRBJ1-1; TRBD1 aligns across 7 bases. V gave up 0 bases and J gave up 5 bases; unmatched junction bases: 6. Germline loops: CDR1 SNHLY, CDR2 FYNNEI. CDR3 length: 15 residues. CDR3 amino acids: CASSEAETGWTEAFF. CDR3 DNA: TGTGCCAGCAGTGAAGCAGAGACAGGGTGGACTGAAGCTTTCTTT.

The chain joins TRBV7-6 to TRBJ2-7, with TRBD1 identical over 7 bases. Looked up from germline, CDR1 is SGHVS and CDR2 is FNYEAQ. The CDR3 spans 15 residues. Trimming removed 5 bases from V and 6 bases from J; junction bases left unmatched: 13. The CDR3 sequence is CASSPIRDSFLEQYF. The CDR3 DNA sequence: TGTGCCAGCAGCCCCATCCGGGACAGCTTTCTCGAGCAGTACTTC.

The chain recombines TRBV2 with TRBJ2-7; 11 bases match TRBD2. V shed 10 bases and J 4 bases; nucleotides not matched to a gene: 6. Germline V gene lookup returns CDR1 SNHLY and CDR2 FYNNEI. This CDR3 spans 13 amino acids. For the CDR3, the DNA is TGTGCCACTGGGCTAGCGGGAGGATACGAGCAGTACTTC. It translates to CATGLAGGYEQYF.

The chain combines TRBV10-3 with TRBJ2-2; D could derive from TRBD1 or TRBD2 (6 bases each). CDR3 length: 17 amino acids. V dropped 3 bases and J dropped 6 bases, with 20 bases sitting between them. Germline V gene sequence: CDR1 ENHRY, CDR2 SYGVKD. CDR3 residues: CAISDGGNKGVAGELFF. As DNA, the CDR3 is TGTGCCATCAGTGACGGCGGGAATAAGGGGGTCGCCGGGGAGCTGTTTTTT.

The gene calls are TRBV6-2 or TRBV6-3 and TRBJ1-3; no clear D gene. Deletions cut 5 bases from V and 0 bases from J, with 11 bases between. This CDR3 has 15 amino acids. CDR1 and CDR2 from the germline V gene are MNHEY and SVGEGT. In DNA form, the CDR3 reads TGTGCCAGCAGTACCCGGACGAACTCTGGAAACACCATATATTTT. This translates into CASSTRTNSGNTIYF.

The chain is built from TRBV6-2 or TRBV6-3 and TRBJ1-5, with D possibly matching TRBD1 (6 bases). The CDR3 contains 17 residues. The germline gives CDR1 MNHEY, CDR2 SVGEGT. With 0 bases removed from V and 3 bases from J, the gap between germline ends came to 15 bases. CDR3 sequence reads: CASSYSSRGPFNQPQHF. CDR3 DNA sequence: TGTGCCAGCAGTTACTCTTCCAGGGGTCCCTTCAATCAGCCCCAGCATTTT.

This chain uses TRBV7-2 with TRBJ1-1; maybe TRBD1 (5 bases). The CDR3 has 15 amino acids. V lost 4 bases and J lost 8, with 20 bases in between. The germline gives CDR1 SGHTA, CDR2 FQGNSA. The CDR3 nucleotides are TGTGCCAGCAGCTCTCAGGGTCGGTGGACCGAGGAAGCTTTCTTT. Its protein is CASSSQGRWTEEAFF.

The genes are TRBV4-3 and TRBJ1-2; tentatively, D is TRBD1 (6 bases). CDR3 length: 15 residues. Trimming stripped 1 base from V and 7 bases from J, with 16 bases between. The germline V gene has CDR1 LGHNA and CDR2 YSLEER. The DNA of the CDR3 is TGCGCCAGCAGCCAAGCAGGGGTCTATTCTGTTGGCTACACCTTC. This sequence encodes CASSQAGVYSVGYTF.

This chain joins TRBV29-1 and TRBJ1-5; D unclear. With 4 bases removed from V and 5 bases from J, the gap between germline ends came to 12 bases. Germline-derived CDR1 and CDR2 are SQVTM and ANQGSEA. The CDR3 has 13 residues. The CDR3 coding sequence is TGCAGCGTTGGATGGCACACCGATCAGCCCCAGCATTTT. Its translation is CSVGWHTDQPQHF.

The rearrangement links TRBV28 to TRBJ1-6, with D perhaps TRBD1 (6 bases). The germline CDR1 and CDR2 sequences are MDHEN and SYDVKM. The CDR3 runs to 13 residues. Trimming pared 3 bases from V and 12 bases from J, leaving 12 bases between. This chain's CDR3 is CASSLGGDGPLHF. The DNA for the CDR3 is TGTGCCAGCAGTTTGGGGGGCGACGGACCCCTCCACTTT.

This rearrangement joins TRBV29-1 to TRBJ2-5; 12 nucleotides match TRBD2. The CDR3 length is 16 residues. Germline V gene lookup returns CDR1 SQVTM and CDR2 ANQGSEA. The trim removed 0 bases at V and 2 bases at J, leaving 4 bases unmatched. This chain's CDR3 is CSVEDWGLAGQETQYF. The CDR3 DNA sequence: TGCAGCGTTGAAGATTGGGGACTAGCGGGTCAAGAGACCCAGTACTTC.